These 28 T cell receptor beta chains came from one sample sequenced in a study of cytomegalovirus exposure and HLA in healthy donors. The PCR was carried out with 60 Vbeta primers and 13 Jbeta primers. Clones were read by immunoSEQ multiplex PCR, and TCRdb kept only the in-frame ones, dropping some. Among 100,000 or so clones listed, approximately 87% were seen once. Specimen: PBMCs. These receptors originate from a man between 40 and 49 years old in good health and CMV-seronegative.

Worth noting for this clone: Its ends do not fully match the called genes, so a read error is possible. Other nucleotide sequences from this sample produce the same CDR3. The V call is TRBV11-2, the J call TRBJ1-3; a possible D gene is TRBD1 (5 bases). The germline V gene has CDR1 SGHAT and CDR2 FQNNGV. The CDR3 is 14 amino acids. The CDR3 reads CASSLDGTGNTIYF. Written as DNA, the CDR3 is TGTGCCAGCAGCTTAGACGGGACTGGAAACACCATATACTTT.

The V call is TRBV6-6, the J call TRBJ1-4; TRBD1 matches at 10 bases. CDR3 size: 15 residues. Per the germline V gene, CDR1 is MNHNY and CDR2 is SVGAGI (reference sequence). V was pared by 6 bases and J by 7 bases, with 8 bases of the junction left unmatched. CDR3 sequence: CASRKGTGVGEKLFF. The CDR3 DNA follows: TGTGCCAGCAGGAAGGGGACAGGGGTGGGTGAAAAACTGTTTTTT.

This chain connects TRBV5-4 to TRBJ1-1; 12 bases map to TRBD1. The CDR3 contains 16 residues. CDR1 SGHNT and CDR2 YYREEE come from the germline V gene (reference sequence). With V trimmed by 4 bases and J by 3 bases, 7 bases remained unmatched. CDR3 sequence reads: CASSHLGQGAYTEAFF. CDR3 sequence (DNA): TGTGCCAGCAGCCACCTGGGACAGGGGGCATACACTGAAGCTTTCTTT.

The rearrangement joins TRBV7-9 to TRBJ2-7, with 11 bases lining up with TRBD2. Germline V gene sequence: CDR1 SEHNR, CDR2 FQNEAQ (reference sequence). With 7 bases clipped from V and 4 bases from J, the junction kept 9 bases outside the gene matches. The CDR3 sequence is 15 residues long. The CDR3 DNA sequence: TGTGCCAGCACCCCCCTAGCGGGGGGTTATTACGAGCAGTACTTC. Amino acid sequence: CASTPLAGGYYEQYF. Together with reference TRBV7-9 and TRBJ2-7, the CDR3 gives the full variable domain: DTGVSQNPRHKITKRGQNVTFRCDPISEHNRLYWYRQTLGQGPEFLTYFQNEAQLEKSRLLSDRFSAERPKGSFSTLEIQRTEQGDSAMYLCASTPLAGGYYEQYFGPGTRLTVT.

V and J are TRBV6-1 and TRBJ2-7; 10 positions match TRBD1. The junction had 5 bases not matched to a gene; V was cut back by 5 bases and J by 4 bases. Germline CDR1 reads MNHNS; CDR2 reads SASEGT. The CDR3 length is 14 residues. CDR3: CASSLRDRGYEQYF. In DNA, the CDR3 is TGTGCCAGCAGTCTTAGGGACAGGGGATACGAGCAGTACTTC.

The chain has TRBV9 and TRBJ2-1; the D gene is possibly TRBD2 (6 bases). Trimming stripped 0 bases from V and 2 bases from J, with 9 bases between. Germline lookup yields CDR1 SGDLS and CDR2 YYNGEE. The CDR3 contains 15 residues. The CDR3 here is CASSVEASAYNEQFF. CDR3 DNA: TGTGCCAGCAGCGTAGAGGCTAGCGCCTACAATGAGCAGTTCTTC.

The rearrangement joins TRBV27 to TRBJ2-3, with D unclear. The CDR3 length is 17 residues. Germline assignment: CDR1 MNHEY and CDR2 SMNVEV (reference sequence). The V end lost 4 bases, the J end lost 0 bases, and 17 bases lay between the germline ends. CDR3 bases: TGTGCCAGCAGTTCTGATGTGGCATCCCCTAGCACAGATACGCAGTATTTT. This gives the protein CASSSDVASPSTDTQYF.

This chain links TRBV27 with TRBJ2-1; D not resolved. Germline V gene data show CDR1 as MNHEY and CDR2 as SMNVEV (reference sequence). The V end was cut by 8 bases, the J end by 0 bases, with 11 bases between. This CDR3 spans 14 amino acids. Here the CDR3 reads CASAMESSYNEQFF. As DNA, the CDR3 is TGTGCCAGCGCAATGGAGAGCTCCTACAATGAGCAGTTCTTC.

V and J are TRBV14 and TRBJ2-1, with 9 bases matching TRBD1. The germline gives CDR1 SGHDN, CDR2 FVKESK. The CDR3 is 14 amino acids. The trim removed 4 bases at V and 8 bases at J, leaving 6 bases unmatched. The CDR3 nucleotides are TGTGCCAGCAGCCGGACAGGGGTGTGGGATGAGCAGTTCTTC. Protein sequence: CASSRTGVWDEQFF.

V is TRBV29-1 and J is TRBJ2-7, with D uncertain. This CDR3 has 11 amino acids. V shed 7 bases and J shed 3 bases, with 10 bases lying between them. Per germline, CDR1 SQVTM and CDR2 ANQGSEA. The CDR3 bases are TGCAGCGCGGGTGGAAGCTACGAGCAGTACTTC. This encodes CSAGGSYEQYF.

The gene calls are TRBV2 and TRBJ2-5, with unresolved D. Trimming stripped 4 bases from V and 1 base from J, with 7 bases between. This CDR3 has 13 amino acids. Germline V CDR1 and CDR2: SNHLY, FYNNEI. In DNA form, the CDR3 reads TGTGCCAGCAGTGGGCGGATCCAAGAGACCCAGTACTTC. Its translation is CASSGRIQETQYF.

CDR3 bases: TGTGCCAGCAGAGCGGTTGGGGTGAACACTGAAGCTTTCTTT. Protein product: CASRAVGVNTEAFF. V gene TRBV6-6 combines with J gene TRBJ1-1, with no clear D. V was shortened by 6 bases and J by 0 bases, with 11 bases between the two germline ends. The germline V gene has CDR1 MNHNY and CDR2 SVGAGI (reference sequence). The CDR3 covers 14 residues.

This clone was seen a handful of times. CDR3 sequence reads: CASSYDAWNSPLHF. In nucleotides, the CDR3 is TGTGCCAGCAGTTATGATGCGTGGAATTCACCCCTCCACTTT. This rearrangement joins TRBV27 to TRBJ1-6, with D hard to call. The CDR3 extends over 14 amino acids. The germline V gene has CDR1 MNHEY and CDR2 SMNVEV (reference sequence). V dropped 4 bases and J dropped 7 bases, with 11 bases sitting between them.

The chain couples TRBV4-3 to TRBJ2-1, with 12 positions matching TRBD2. CDR1 and CDR2 from the germline V gene are LGHNA and YSLEER. V dropped 1 base and J dropped 9; count of bases not matched to a gene: 10. The CDR3 extends over 17 amino acids. CDR3 residues: CASSQGSLAGGLGEQFF. CDR3 DNA sequence: TGCGCCAGCAGCCAAGGGAGCCTAGCGGGGGGGCTTGGTGAGCAGTTCTTC.

This clone was seen a single time. One junction end disagrees with the germline gene, perhaps due to a read error. CDR3 bases: TGTGCCAGCAGCTTAGCGCGCCCCCCACGGGGGTACACTGAGCAGTTCTTC. Translation: CASSLARPPRGYTEQFF. The chain combines TRBV7-9 with TRBJ2-1; perhaps TRBD2 as D (6 bases). CDR1 SEHNR and CDR2 FQNEAQ come from the germline V gene (reference sequence). The CDR3 is made up of 17 amino acids.

V and J are TRBV11-2 and TRBJ2-2; 16 nucleotides agree with TRBD2. V lost 4 bases, J lost 9 bases, and 8 bases stayed unmatched. This CDR3 has 17 residues. Per germline, CDR1 SGHAT and CDR2 FQNNGV. CDR3 DNA: TGTGCCAGCAGCTCCGGGACTAGCGGGGGGGTCGCCAGGGAGCTGTTTTTT. Its translation is CASSSGTSGGVARELFF.

This clone was observed a few times. This chain's CDR3 is CASSVGVAGGHYNEQFF. The DNA for the CDR3 is TGTGCCAGCAGCGTAGGGGTAGCGGGGGGGCACTACAATGAGCAGTTCTTC. The genes are TRBV9 and TRBJ2-1, with 11 bases fitting TRBD2. The V gene end was trimmed by 0 bases and the J gene end by 3 bases; junction bases not matched to a gene: 5. Per germline, CDR1 SGDLS and CDR2 YYNGEE. The CDR3 covers 17 residues.

The rearrangement uses TRBV5-4 and TRBJ1-1, with D hard to call. This CDR3 spans 14 amino acids. Germline CDR1 and CDR2: SGHNT and YYREEE (reference sequence). Trimming removed 4 bases at V and 6 bases at J, with 16 bases between. The CDR3 coding sequence is TGTGCCAGCAGCCCGGCGGGTTGGGAAGCTGAAGCTTTCTTT. Translation: CASSPAGWEAEAFF.

The chain combines TRBV6-5 with TRBJ1-2, with unresolved D. V lost 5 bases to trimming and J lost 2 bases, with 12 bases between them. The CDR3 is made up of 14 amino acids. Germline V gene sequence: CDR1 MNHEY, CDR2 SVGAGI. In DNA form, the CDR3 reads TGTGCCAGCAGTGGGCCGGGATCCAACTATGGCTACACCTTC. It is translated as CASSGPGSNYGYTF.

The chain employs TRBV7-9 and TRBJ2-1, with unresolved D. V dropped 3 bases and J dropped 7 bases, with 7 bases sitting between them. This CDR3 has 12 amino acids. CDR1 SEHNR and CDR2 FQNEAQ come from the germline V gene (reference sequence). CDR3 nucleotide sequence: TGTGCCAGCAGCTTCGGTTCTAATGAGCAGTTCTTC. This translates into CASSFGSNEQFF.

As DNA, the CDR3 is TGTGCCAGCAGCCCACCGGCAGATACGCAGTATTTT. Residues: CASSPPADTQYF. V is TRBV7-8 and J is TRBJ2-3; D gene uncertain. Trimming left V 5 bases short and J 4 bases short, with 7 bases between. Germline values: CDR1 SGHVS, CDR2 FQNEAQ. The length of the CDR3 is 12 residues.

The chain employs TRBV13 and TRBJ1-2; maybe TRBD1 (6 bases). The V end lost 7 bases, the J end lost 4 bases, and 13 bases lay between the germline ends. Germline CDR1 PRHDT, CDR2 FYEKMQ (reference sequence). The CDR3 contains 13 residues. The CDR3 sequence is CASTSSGAYGYTF. CDR3 bases: TGTGCCAGCACCTCCTCAGGGGCCTATGGCTACACCTTC.

The rearrangement joins TRBV4-1 to TRBJ2-7; 10 bases are a match to TRBD1. Germline CDR1 and CDR2: MGHRA and YSYEKL. Trimming removed 0 bases from V and 7 bases from J; junction bases left unmatched: 6. This CDR3 contains 15 residues. The CDR3 loop is CASSQDRGQGREQYF. CDR3 sequence (DNA): TGCGCCAGCAGCCAAGACCGGGGACAGGGGAGGGAGCAGTACTTC.

This chain connects TRBV5-1 to TRBJ1-5, with TRBD1 matching over 7 bases. The CDR3 sequence is 13 residues long. Germline V lookup: CDR1 SGHRS, CDR2 YFSETQ. Trimming cost V 4 bases and J 3 bases; bases outside gene matches: 1. The CDR3 DNA sequence: TGCGCCAGCAGCACAGGGGTCAATCAGCCCCAGCATTTT. Protein: CASSTGVNQPQHF.

The genes are TRBV4-2 and TRBJ1-3; 7 bases agree with TRBD1. CDR3 length: 14 amino acids. Looked up from germline, CDR1 is LGHNA and CDR2 is YNFKEQ. J gave up 7 bases and V 0 bases, and 3 bases lay outside the gene matches. CDR3 amino acids: CASSQDGTVNTIYF. As DNA, the CDR3 is TGTGCCAGCAGCCAAGATGGGACAGTCAACACCATATATTTT.

This clone was observed once. The chain couples TRBV27 to TRBJ2-1, with D perhaps matching TRBD1 (6 bases). The CDR3 is 14 amino acids. The V and J ends lost 6 bases and 9 bases respectively, with 18 bases between them. Germline V gives CDR1 MNHEY, CDR2 SMNVEV (reference sequence). CDR3 sequence: CASSLQGAWGEQFF. CDR3 coding DNA: TGTGCCAGCAGCTTACAGGGCGCCTGGGGTGAGCAGTTCTTC.

The chain links TRBV6-5 to TRBJ1-5, with 9 bases lining up with TRBD1. Trimming cost V 5 bases and J 7 bases; bases outside gene matches: 6. The CDR3 covers 14 residues. Germline V CDR1 and CDR2: MNHEY, SVGAGI. The CDR3 DNA reads TGTGCCAGCAGTCCGGGACAGGGTAAACAGCCCCAGCATTTT. Translated: CASSPGQGKQPQHF.

This rearrangement joins TRBV5-6 to TRBJ2-3, with 11 bases matching TRBD2. V gave up 2 bases and J gave up 5 bases; unmatched junction bases: 7. The germline gives CDR1 SGHDT, CDR2 YYEEEE. The CDR3 length is 16 residues. The CDR3 here is CASSFNSGGAVDTQYF. CDR3 nucleotide sequence: TGTGCCAGCAGCTTCAATAGCGGGGGGGCCGTAGATACGCAGTATTTT.